This TCR beta chain was identified in a study of shared clonotypes between healthy human individuals. The study, taken as a whole, reports: The researchers took only blood, and tissue repertoires probably look different.

Trimming cost V 5 bases and J 4 bases; bases outside gene matches: 9. The CDR3 sequence is 15 residues long. The germline V gene encodes CDR1 SGHAT and CDR2 FQNNGV. Details on this clone: Its antigen is not identified.

Only in-frame clones appear in the TCRdb table, and some are missing; sequencing was by immunoSEQ multiplex PCR. The data hold 950,000 to 1,300,000 clones, with about 80% observed a single time. Sample: memory CD4+ T cells sorted from blood. The subset is: CD45RA-negative fraction. This chain connects TRBV11-2 to TRBJ2-5; 8 bases agree with TRBD2. This receptor was obtained from a young man in good health. DNA for the CDR3: TGTGCCAGCAGCAAGTCGGGAGGGCGAACAGAGACCCAGTACTTC. This encodes CASSKSGGRTETQYF.